Listed below are T cell receptor beta chains from one sample, sequenced in a study of post-analysis software for immune sequencing data. TCRdb reprocessed the PCR reads via MiXCR and lists one record per CDR3 protein. The sample has around 400,000 distinct CDR3 sequences, 30% to 40% seen once; the top ten hold around 8%. Source material: blood. Receptors originate from a girl aged 2-10 years with multiple sclerosis. Both conserved end residues are part of each CDR3. A D gene is named only where the DNA matches it firmly. The size field is filled for only some rows; it gives once, few, many or a size class.

clone_size	j_call	v_call	d_call	cdr3_nt	cdr3_aa
.	TRBJ2-3	TRBV10-3	TRBD1	TGTGCCACGACAGGGGCGGGGGATACGCAGTATTTT	CATTGAGDTQYF
.	TRBJ2-3	TRBV9	.	TGTGTCAGCAGCGTAGAGGGGGTGGAAAGCACAGATACGCAGTATTTT	CVSSVEGVESTDTQYF
once	TRBJ2-1	TRBV7-8	.	TGTGCCAGCAGCCTAGACAGGGAGGATGAGCAGTTCTTC	CASSLDREDEQFF
.	TRBJ2-7	TRBV28	TRBD1	TGTGCCAGCAGTCAACCTCCTTGGGGACAGGGTTACGAGCAGTACTTC	CASSQPPWGQGYEQYF
few	TRBJ2-7	TRBV19	TRBD2	TGTGCCACCCGTTGGGCGGGAGGTTCCTACGAGCAGTACTTC	CATRWAGGSYEQYF
few	TRBJ2-7	TRBV3-1	.	TGTGCCAGCAGCCATCCATTGGGCCTAGCTGGATGGTCCTACGAGCAGTACTTC	CASSHPLGLAGWSYEQYF
.	TRBJ1-2	TRBV29-1	.	TGCAGCGTTGAGTCGGTGGAAGCGGTCGGCTACACCTTC	CSVESVEAVGYTF
.	TRBJ2-5	TRBV14	.	TGTGCCAGCAGCCAAGAAGGAACGGGGAGGTACCAAGAGACCCAGTACTTC	CASSQEGTGRYQETQYF
.	TRBJ1-2	TRBV5-1	TRBD1	TGCGCCAGCGCCGACCGGACAGGGATCAACTATGGCTACACCTTC	CASADRTGINYGYTF
.	TRBJ2-3	TRBV5-1	TRBD2	TGCGCCAGCAACCTCCTAGCGGGGTTCACAGATACGCAGTATTTT	CASNLLAGFTDTQYF
.	TRBJ2-1	TRBV15	.	TGTGCCACCAGCCGGGCGGGACCCTACTACGAGCAGTTCTTC	CATSRAGPYYEQFF
.	TRBJ2-1	TRBV28	.	TGTGCCAGCAAGCCAGCCGCCTACAATGAGCAGTTCTTC	CASKPAAYNEQFF
.	TRBJ2-3	TRBV6-5	.	TGTGCCAGCAGTTACGGAGGGACTGCTACGCAAGATACGCAGTATTTT	CASSYGGTATQDTQYF
.	TRBJ2-3	TRBV2	TRBD2	TGTGCCAGCAGGGGCGCGGGAGGGTATCCAGATACGCAGTATTTT	CASRGAGGYPDTQYF
.	TRBJ2-7	TRBV7-3	TRBD2	TGTGCCAGCAGCATAGGGGAGGGGTCCTACGAGCAGTACTTC	CASSIGEGSYEQYF
.	TRBJ1-6	TRBV12-3/TRBV12-4	TRBD1	TGTGCCAGCGTCAGGGGGGCGATCTCCTATAATTCACCCCTCCACTTT	CASVRGAISYNSPLHF
.	TRBJ2-3	TRBV14	.	TGTGCCAGCAGCCTGCACAGAATGACCACAGATACGCAGTATTTT	CASSLHRMTTDTQYF
many	TRBJ2-7	TRBV12-3/TRBV12-4	TRBD1	TGTGCCAGCAGTTTAAGGACAGGGTACGAGCAGTACTTC	CASSLRTGYEQYF
.	TRBJ2-1	TRBV7-6	TRBD2	TGTGCCAGCAGCTTAGAGGGCGGGGGGGTCTACAATGAGCAGTTCTTC	CASSLEGGGVYNEQFF
.	TRBJ2-3	TRBV28	TRBD2	TGTGCCAGCAGTATAGCGGGAGGGGGGCAGTATTTT	CASSIAGGGQYF
.	TRBJ1-2	TRBV20-1	TRBD1	TGCAGTGCTAGAGCAACCGGGACAGGGAGTGGCTACACCTTC	CSARATGTGSGYTF
.	TRBJ2-5	TRBV7-3	.	TGTGCCAGCAGCCTCACATCGGGGGAGCAGTACTTC	CASSLTSGEQYF
few	TRBJ2-7	TRBV12-3/TRBV12-4	.	TGTGCCAGCAGTTTTCTTACGGGGTACTCCTACGAGCAGTACTTC	CASSFLTGYSYEQYF
.	TRBJ1-2	TRBV5-1	.	TGCGCCAGCAGCTTGGACCTGGGGGTATCTCGGGCCAACTATGGCTACACCTTC	CASSLDLGVSRANYGYTF